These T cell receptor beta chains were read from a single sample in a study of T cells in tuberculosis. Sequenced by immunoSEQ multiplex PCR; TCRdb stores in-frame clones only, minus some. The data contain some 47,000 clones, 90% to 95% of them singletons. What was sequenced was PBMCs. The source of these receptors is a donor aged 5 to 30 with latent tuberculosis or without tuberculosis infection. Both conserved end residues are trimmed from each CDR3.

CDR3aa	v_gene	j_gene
ASSEVLMVQAFTEAF	TRBV6-1	TRBJ1-1
ASRDISYEQY	TRBV2	TRBJ2-7
ASTSSVENEKLF	TRBV7-9	TRBJ1-4
ASSLGTGYEQY	TRBV5-4	TRBJ2-7
ASSFRQGKNTEAF	TRBV5-1	TRBJ1-1
ASSFIRGTNTGELF	TRBV5-1	TRBJ2-2
ASSGGQSSYNSPLH	TRBV2	TRBJ1-6
ASSATILGTQETQY	TRBV19	TRBJ2-5
ASSLSAQGAYNEQF	TRBV9	TRBJ2-1
ATSAGLAGVLRNEQF	TRBV15	TRBJ2-1
ASQQGAINNGYT	TRBV6-1	TRBJ1-2
ASSPTWRYYEQY	TRBV7-9	TRBJ2-7
ASSLFTASLAGELF	TRBV7-2	TRBJ2-2
ASSETGTGYNEQF	TRBV10-1	TRBJ2-1
ASSDSYGYT	TRBV6-5	TRBJ1-2
ASSPSWTSGRATDTQY	TRBV6-4	TRBJ2-3
ASSRGQGLEQY	TRBV18	TRBJ2-7
ASSYGQGNTEAF	TRBV6-5	TRBJ1-1
ASSLTGRDSYEQY	TRBV5-1	TRBJ2-7
ASSVGFGWEDTQY	TRBV9	TRBJ2-3
ASSLAEYQGIMNTEAF	TRBV7-6	TRBJ1-1
SASDSSVKGNTEAF	TRBV29-1	TRBJ1-1
AWIQTTDTQY	TRBV30	TRBJ2-3
ASSMGQGIASNQPQH	TRBV19	TRBJ1-5
AISEEKTGGVVGNTEAF	TRBV10-3	TRBJ1-1
ASSYRVNQPQH	TRBV6-5	TRBJ1-5
ASSYEVDYEQY	TRBV6-5	TRBJ2-7
ASSRVTSGGPGANVLT	TRBV7-3	TRBJ2-6
ASRGLAGVKGF	TRBV6-1	TRBJ2-1
ASSLEGGSTDTQY	TRBV7-9	TRBJ2-3
ASSLDRGREKLF	TRBV6-1	TRBJ1-4
ASSSPGTEKNIQY	TRBV6-5	TRBJ2-4
ASSYRYSGNTIY	TRBV6-5	TRBJ1-3
ASSENLRSNQPQH	TRBV2	TRBJ1-5
ASSTWTEAPLDTQY	TRBV5-8	TRBJ2-3
ASNRDRAVYEQF	TRBV6-6	TRBJ2-1
ASSGFGLIYNSPLH	TRBV2	TRBJ1-6
ASKRDRDFYEQY	TRBV6-1	TRBJ2-7
ASSESRSADTQY	TRBV9	TRBJ2-3
SVEGPSGGRGYNEQF	TRBV29-1	TRBJ2-1
ASNFDTPNTEAF	TRBV19	TRBJ1-1
ASSSTRVSYGYT	TRBV6-5	TRBJ1-2
ASSPLRSGETQY	TRBV5-4	TRBJ2-5
ASRTPNDRLGYT	TRBV28	TRBJ1-2
ASSFGTAEGMAF	TRBV5-1	TRBJ1-1
ASSLTGSNEKLF	TRBV7-2	TRBJ1-4
ASSHRVTNEKLF	TRBV14	TRBJ1-4
ASSLSLQGYNEQF	TRBV28	TRBJ2-1
ASSDREGSYSGNTIY	TRBV9	TRBJ1-3
ASRTTGYADTQY	TRBV19	TRBJ2-3
AWTRQGVGYGYT	TRBV30	TRBJ1-2
ASSFGRGAFNYEQY	TRBV5-1	TRBJ2-7
ASSLEATSEATDTQY	TRBV5-6	TRBJ2-3